The 20 T cell receptor beta chains reported below all come from one sample, sequenced in a study of Graves' ophthalmopathy and Graves' hyperthyroidism. Amplification targeted the TCR beta CDR3 regions, with RNA transcripts as the source material. First-round RT-PCR employed HTBI primers, with a second-round multiplex PCR after it. TCRdb called the multiplex PCR reads again in MiXCR, with one record for every CDR3 protein. Among approximately 1.2 million distinct CDR3 sequences listed, about 38% were seen once. Source material: peripheral blood or thyroid tissue (not recorded which). The receptors were gathered from an adult man with Graves' hyperthyroidism.

The gene calls are TRBV5-4 and TRBJ1-1, with a possible D match to TRBD1 (5 bases). The CDR3 covers 14 residues. The germline CDR1 and CDR2 sequences are SGHNT and YYREEE (reference sequence). V lost 2 bases and J lost 7, with 15 bases in between. CDR3 residues: CASSFWGGVFEAFF. CDR3 nucleotides: TGTGCCAGCAGCTTTTGGGGCGGGGTATTTGAAGCTTTCTTT.

The table lists this clonotype with a few counts. CDR3 sequence reads: CASSQDPTGGSNQPQHF. Here the CDR3 DNA reads TGCGCCAGCAGCCAAGATCCCACAGGGGGAAGCAATCAGCCCCAGCATTTT. V gene TRBV4-1 combines with J gene TRBJ1-5; 8 bases fit TRBD1. This CDR3 comprises 17 residues. Trimming removed 0 bases from V and 1 base from J; junction bases left unmatched: 5. Germline CDR1 reads MGHRA; CDR2 reads YSYEKL.

J is TRBJ1-1 and V is TRBV6-2 or TRBV6-3; D call uncertain. The V gene's germline CDR1 is MNHEY and CDR2 SVGEGT. CDR3 length: 15 residues. The V gene lost 2 bases and the J gene lost 1 base, with 11 bases spanning the gap. The CDR3 coding sequence is TGTGCCAGCAGTTACCCACTACATAGGAACACTGAAGCTTTCTTT. Translated: CASSYPLHRNTEAFF.

Many counts were recorded for this clonotype. CDR3 sequence (DNA): TGTGCCAGCAGCCCGACGGGAGGCGGGGAGCTGTTTTTT. It specifies CASSPTGGGELFF. The rearrangement joins TRBV7-6 to TRBJ2-2; 7 bases line up with TRBD2. This CDR3 has 13 amino acids. The trim removed 5 bases at V and 7 bases at J, leaving 4 bases unmatched. Looked up from germline, CDR1 is SGHVS and CDR2 is FNYEAQ.

The V gene is TRBV7-3, the J gene TRBJ2-7; the match to TRBD2 covers 7 bases. V was pared by 4 bases and J by 9 bases, with 15 bases of the junction left unmatched. The CDR3 runs 15 residues. CDR1 and CDR2 (germline): SGHTA, FQGTGA. The CDR3 DNA reads TGTGCCAGCAGCTCCGAACCGGGACTACTTTCTGGGCAGTACTTC. This gives the protein CASSSEPGLLSGQYF.

This clonotype was counted a single time. The DNA for the CDR3 is TGCGCCAGCAGCTTGGAGGCTAGCGGGGCCAACGTCCTGACTTTC. Protein: CASSLEASGANVLTF. J is TRBJ2-6 and V is TRBV5-1; tentative D call: TRBD2 (5 bases). Trimming took 0 bases from V and 4 from J, leaving 8 bases between them. The CDR3 covers 15 residues. Per germline, CDR1 SGHRS and CDR2 YFSETQ.

As for this clonotype: One base away lies a much larger clone, so this may be a sequencing read error. This chain links TRBV12-3 or TRBV12-4 with TRBJ1-4; D might be TRBD1 (6 bases). Trimming took off 3 bases at V and 8 bases at J, with 16 bases between the two ends. This CDR3 has 15 amino acids. The CDR3 nucleotides are TGTGCCAGCAGTTTGCTCGTGGGGGCAATCGAAAAACTGTTTTTT. It translates to CASSLLVGAIEKLFF.

The V call is TRBV20-1, the J call TRBJ2-2; D gene ambiguous. The CDR3 runs 15 residues. In germline, CDR1 is DFQATT, CDR2 SNEGSKA (reference sequence). V was shortened by 6 bases and J by 1 base, with 15 bases between the two germline ends. CDR3 sequence: CSARGFFLNTGELFF. The DNA for the CDR3 is TGCAGTGCCCGTGGTTTCTTCCTGAACACCGGGGAGCTGTTTTTT.

This chain links TRBV20-1 with TRBJ2-7; possibly TRBD1 for D (6 bases). The CDR3 runs 15 residues. The V gene lost 3 bases and the J gene lost 3 bases, with 18 bases spanning the gap. Germline CDR1 DFQATT, CDR2 SNEGSKA (reference sequence). Here the CDR3 DNA reads TGCAGTGCTAGTCCCGCCGGGACAATTTTCTACGAGCAGTACTTC. Its protein is CSASPAGTIFYEQYF.

This clonotype was found many times. V is TRBV20-1 and J is TRBJ2-5; the D call may be TRBD1 or TRBD2 (6 bases each). The CDR3 is 13 residues long. Trimming removed 4 bases at V and 2 bases at J, with 11 bases between. Per germline, CDR1 DFQATT and CDR2 SNEGSKA (reference sequence). CDR3 DNA: TGCAGTGCTATCGGGGGCAGTCAAGAGACCCAGTACTTC. Amino acid sequence: CSAIGGSQETQYF.

J is TRBJ2-7 and V is TRBV27; D is tentatively TRBD1 or TRBD2 (5 bases each). V was trimmed by 5 bases and J by 3 bases, leaving 11 bases between them. The CDR3 runs to 13 residues. In germline, CDR1 is MNHEY, CDR2 SMNVEV (reference sequence). CDR3 protein: CASSRSGLYEQYF. The CDR3 nucleotides are TGTGCCAGCAGTAGGTCGGGGCTCTACGAGCAGTACTTC.

This clonotype has at least ten counts. The chain employs TRBV7-2 and TRBJ2-7, with D possibly matching TRBD1 (6 bases). Germline loops: CDR1 SGHTA, CDR2 FQGNSA. V lost 6 bases and J lost 3, with 18 bases in between. The CDR3 runs 15 residues. For the CDR3, the DNA is TGTGCCAGCAGACCGGGACAAAGTAGGGGCTACGAGCAGTACTTC. Its translation is CASRPGQSRGYEQYF.

V is TRBV29-1 and J is TRBJ2-5; D is perhaps TRBD1 (6 bases). CDR1 and CDR2 (germline): SQVTM, ANQGSEA. V lost 4 bases to trimming and J lost 2 bases, with 17 bases between them. The CDR3 loop spans 15 amino acids. CDR3 in amino acids: CSVVLSRDKQETQYF. CDR3 bases: TGCAGCGTTGTGCTTTCCCGGGACAAACAAGAGACCCAGTACTTC.

The sample holds many counts of this clonotype. The chain recombines TRBV12-3 or TRBV12-4 with TRBJ1-5; D ambiguous. This CDR3 region has 12 residues. V lost 6 bases to trimming and J lost 7 bases, with 10 bases between them. CDR3 DNA sequence: TGTGCCAGCAGCCTAGTCCCACAGCCCCAGCATTTT. This translates into CASSLVPQPQHF.

The rearrangement links TRBV5-1 to TRBJ1-5; 8 bases line up with TRBD1. V gave up 0 bases and J gave up 4 bases; unmatched junction bases: 6. The CDR3 runs to 16 residues. Germline-derived CDR1 and CDR2 are SGHRS and YFSETQ. Here the CDR3 reads CASSLGTGILNQPQHF. The CDR3 DNA reads TGCGCCAGCAGCTTGGGGACAGGGATCCTAAATCAGCCCCAGCATTTT.

This clonotype occurred many times. The chain couples TRBV4-3 to TRBJ2-7, with TRBD2 as a possible D gene (5 bases). Germline CDR1 reads LGHNA; CDR2 reads YSLEER. The CDR3 runs to 15 residues. Trimming stripped 0 bases from V and 2 bases from J, with 11 bases between. Here the CDR3 DNA reads TGCGCCAGCAGCCAAGATCGTGGAGGACCCTACGAGCAGTACTTC. It translates to CASSQDRGGPYEQYF.

V usage is TRBV20-1 and J usage is TRBJ2-7; 11 nucleotides agree with TRBD2. Losses at the gene ends were 3 bases for V and 7 bases for J; bases not matched to a gene: 8. This CDR3 contains 14 residues. CDR1 is DFQATT, CDR2 SNEGSKA, per germline (reference sequence). For the CDR3, the DNA is TGCAGTGCTAGCCAAGGGACTAGCGGTCTGGAGCAGTACTTC. It codes for CSASQGTSGLEQYF.

The chain has TRBV4-1 and TRBJ2-7; 7 positions match TRBD1. The V and J ends lost 4 bases and 1 base, in that order; junction bases with no gene match: 7. From germline, CDR1 is MGHRA and CDR2 YSYEKL. The CDR3 is made up of 15 amino acids. Here the CDR3 reads CASSRKGQFSYEQYF. DNA for the CDR3: TGCGCCAGCAGCCGGAAGGGACAGTTTTCCTACGAGCAGTACTTC.

The chain recombines TRBV10-2 with TRBJ2-7, with 9 bases aligning to TRBD1. V shed 3 bases and J 7 bases; nucleotides not matched to a gene: 10. CDR3 length: 15 residues. Germline values: CDR1 WSHSY, CDR2 SAAADI. The CDR3 region is CASSDSGTGHWEQYF. The CDR3 nucleotides read TGCGCCAGCAGTGACTCCGGGACAGGGCATTGGGAGCAGTACTTC.

This clonotype appeared many times. This chain joins TRBV11-3 and TRBJ2-7; a possible D gene is TRBD1 (5 bases). The CDR3 is made up of 14 amino acids. Trimming removed 1 base from V and 6 bases from J, with 13 bases in between. Germline assignment: CDR1 SGHNT and CDR2 YENEEA. CDR3 coding DNA: TGTGCCAGCAGCTTAGGCCAGGGTAGGGGCGAGCAGTACTTC. The encoded protein is CASSLGQGRGEQYF.